The rows below give T cell receptor beta chains drawn from one sample of a study of cytomegalovirus exposure and HLA in healthy donors. TCRdb keeps only in-frame clones here, not all; method: immunoSEQ multiplex PCR. The table lists roughly 120,000 clones, approximately 80% of them singletons, with 1.5% in the top ten. The sample comprised PBMCs. These receptors were obtained from a woman under 30 in good health and CMV-seronegative. Both conserved end residues are part of each CDR3. Each record gives: clone size, CDR3 length, J gene, V gene, D gene, CDR3 DNA, CDR3 protein. D genes are given only for firm matches. Clone size is shown for a subset of rows, as once, few, many or a class of expanded clone.

clone size: .; CDR3 length: 11; J gene: TRBJ2-7; V gene: TRBV7-9; D gene: .; CDR3 DNA: TGTGCCAGCAGCAACGGTTACGAGCAGTACTTC; CDR3 protein: CASSNGYEQYF
clone size: .; CDR3 length: 15; J gene: TRBJ2-3; V gene: TRBV18; D gene: .; CDR3 DNA: TGTGCCAGCTCCGCAACTAGTGGAGGGACAGATACGCAGTATTTT; CDR3 protein: CASSATSGGTDTQYF
clone size: .; CDR3 length: 13; J gene: TRBJ1-1; V gene: TRBV30; D gene: .; CDR3 DNA: TGTGCCTGGAGACGGGGGTTTGGCACTGAAGCTTTCTTT; CDR3 protein: CAWRRGFGTEAFF
clone size: .; CDR3 length: 15; J gene: TRBJ2-3; V gene: TRBV27; D gene: .; CDR3 DNA: TGTGCCAGCAGGAAGGCTGGGGCTGGCACAGATACGCAGTATTTT; CDR3 protein: CASRKAGAGTDTQYF
clone size: once; CDR3 length: 19; J gene: TRBJ1-6; V gene: TRBV18; D gene: TRBD1; CDR3 DNA: TGTGCCAGCTCAAGGACCGGGACAGGCCCGAGCTCCTATAATTCACCCCTCCACTTT; CDR3 protein: CASSRTGTGPSSYNSPLHF
clone size: .; CDR3 length: 17; J gene: TRBJ1-1; V gene: TRBV25-1; D gene: .; CDR3 DNA: TGTGCCAGCAGTGAATACCGGGACACCTCTCGGGGCACTGAAGCTTTCTTT; CDR3 protein: CASSEYRDTSRGTEAFF
clone size: .; CDR3 length: 14; J gene: TRBJ2-5; V gene: TRBV6-4; D gene: TRBD1; CDR3 DNA: TGTGCCAGCAGTGAGGGGACAGGCTGGTCGAAGCAGTACTTC; CDR3 protein: CASSEGTGWSKQYF
clone size: .; CDR3 length: 13; J gene: TRBJ2-3; V gene: TRBV5-4; D gene: .; CDR3 DNA: TGTGCCAGCAGCTTGAGTTACGCGGATACGCAGTATTTT; CDR3 protein: CASSLSYADTQYF
clone size: few; CDR3 length: 16; J gene: TRBJ2-7; V gene: TRBV5-6; D gene: .; CDR3 DNA: TGTGCCAGCAGCTCCCGGATCCCTAGGCAGGGCCACGAGCAGTACTTC; CDR3 protein: CASSSRIPRQGHEQYF
clone size: .; CDR3 length: 14; J gene: TRBJ2-1; V gene: TRBV18; D gene: .; CDR3 DNA: TGTGCCAGCTTTCAACAGCTATCCTACAATGAGCAGTTCTTC; CDR3 protein: CASFQQLSYNEQFF
clone size: .; CDR3 length: 17; J gene: TRBJ2-2; V gene: TRBV21-1; D gene: .; CDR3 DNA: TGTGCCAGCAGCAAAAGCGGGCGGCAGGAGAACACCGGGGAGCTGTTTTTT; CDR3 protein: CASSKSGRQENTGELFF
clone size: .; CDR3 length: 14; J gene: TRBJ1-2; V gene: TRBV6-5; D gene: TRBD1; CDR3 DNA: TGTGCCAGCAGTTACAGGACAGGGGAGGGTGGCTACACCTTC; CDR3 protein: CASSYRTGEGGYTF
clone size: .; CDR3 length: 15; J gene: TRBJ2-3; V gene: TRBV5-1; D gene: .; CDR3 DNA: TGCGCCAGCTCCAGGGGTACTTCTAGCACAGATACGCAGTATTTT; CDR3 protein: CASSRGTSSTDTQYF
clone size: .; CDR3 length: 14; J gene: TRBJ1-5; V gene: TRBV7-8; D gene: TRBD1; CDR3 DNA: TGTGCCAGCACTTTGACAGGGGTGATTCAGCCCCAGCATTTT; CDR3 protein: CASTLTGVIQPQHF
clone size: .; CDR3 length: 13; J gene: TRBJ1-2; V gene: TRBV29-1; D gene: .; CDR3 DNA: TGCAGCGTTGAACGTCCCACGGACTATGGCTACACCTTC; CDR3 protein: CSVERPTDYGYTF
clone size: .; CDR3 length: 14; J gene: TRBJ1-1; V gene: TRBV9; D gene: TRBD1; CDR3 DNA: TGTGCCAGCAGCGTAGCGGAAACGACAGGGAGACCTTTCTTT; CDR3 protein: CASSVAETTGRPFF
clone size: .; CDR3 length: 13; J gene: TRBJ1-2; V gene: TRBV30; D gene: TRBD1; CDR3 DNA: TGTGCCTGGAGCAAGGGGGCGTTTCCTGGCTACACCTTC; CDR3 protein: CAWSKGAFPGYTF
clone size: .; CDR3 length: 16; J gene: TRBJ1-2; V gene: TRBV4-1; D gene: TRBD1; CDR3 DNA: TGCGCCAGCAGCCAAGAACTCAGGGGGCGAAGCTATGGCTACACCTTT; CDR3 protein: CASSQELRGRSYGYTF
clone size: .; CDR3 length: 13; J gene: TRBJ2-1; V gene: TRBV6-1; D gene: TRBD2; CDR3 DNA: TGTGCCAGCAGTGTCACTAGCGGGAGGGTCCAGTTCTTC; CDR3 protein: CASSVTSGRVQFF
clone size: .; CDR3 length: 16; J gene: TRBJ2-1; V gene: TRBV27; D gene: TRBD2; CDR3 DNA: TGTGCCAGCAGGTCCCCCCTAGCGGGACTAGCGGGGGAGCAGTTCTTC; CDR3 protein: CASRSPLAGLAGEQFF
clone size: .; CDR3 length: 14; J gene: TRBJ2-3; V gene: TRBV6-1; D gene: TRBD2; CDR3 DNA: TGTGCCAGCACCCTGGCGGGAGATATAGATACGCAGTATTTT; CDR3 protein: CASTLAGDIDTQYF
clone size: .; CDR3 length: 14; J gene: TRBJ2-3; V gene: TRBV6-1; D gene: .; CDR3 DNA: TGTGCCAGCAGTTTACAGGGCTTCACAGATACGCAGTATTTT; CDR3 protein: CASSLQGFTDTQYF
clone size: .; CDR3 length: 16; J gene: TRBJ2-6; V gene: TRBV10-1; D gene: .; CDR3 DNA: TGCGCCGCCCGCGGAGGGGGGGCCTCTGGGGCCAACGTCCTGACTTTC; CDR3 protein: CAARGGGASGANVLTF
clone size: .; CDR3 length: 16; J gene: TRBJ2-1; V gene: TRBV4-3; D gene: TRBD2; CDR3 DNA: TGCGCCAGCAGCCATAGAACTAGCGGGGGGGCCTATGAGCAGTTCTTC; CDR3 protein: CASSHRTSGGAYEQFF
clone size: .; CDR3 length: 14; J gene: TRBJ1-2; V gene: TRBV4-1; D gene: .; CDR3 DNA: TGCGCCAGCAGCCAAGGCACAGGGAACGCTGGCTACACCTTC; CDR3 protein: CASSQGTGNAGYTF
clone size: .; CDR3 length: 14; J gene: TRBJ2-2; V gene: TRBV5-4; D gene: .; CDR3 DNA: TGTGCCAGCAGCCCCAACACGAACACCGGGGAGCTGTTTTTT; CDR3 protein: CASSPNTNTGELFF
clone size: once; CDR3 length: 16; J gene: TRBJ1-1; V gene: TRBV12-5; D gene: .; CDR3 DNA: TGTGCTAGTGGTTTGGCATTTACAGGGTGGAACACTGAAGCTTTCTTT; CDR3 protein: CASGLAFTGWNTEAFF
clone size: .; CDR3 length: 15; J gene: TRBJ2-2; V gene: TRBV27; D gene: TRBD2; CDR3 DNA: TGTGCCAGCAGTTTGCGGGGGGGTAACACCGGGGAGCTGTTTTTT; CDR3 protein: CASSLRGGNTGELFF
clone size: .; CDR3 length: 12; J gene: TRBJ1-2; V gene: TRBV2; D gene: .; CDR3 DNA: TGTGCCAGCAGAATAGGGGGCTATGGCTACACCTTC; CDR3 protein: CASRIGGYGYTF
clone size: .; CDR3 length: 13; J gene: TRBJ2-7; V gene: TRBV29-1; D gene: TRBD1; CDR3 DNA: TGCAGCGTGCGGACAGGGGACAAGTACGAGCAGTACTTC; CDR3 protein: CSVRTGDKYEQYF
clone size: .; CDR3 length: 15; J gene: TRBJ1-2; V gene: TRBV27; D gene: TRBD1; CDR3 DNA: TGTGCCAGCAGTTTCGTCCGGGACAGCCCCTATGGCTACACCTTC; CDR3 protein: CASSFVRDSPYGYTF
clone size: .; CDR3 length: 13; J gene: TRBJ1-1; V gene: TRBV19; D gene: TRBD1; CDR3 DNA: TGTGCCAGTGCACAGGGGTCGAACACTGAAGCTTTCTTT; CDR3 protein: CASAQGSNTEAFF
clone size: few; CDR3 length: 16; J gene: TRBJ2-7; V gene: TRBV7-2; D gene: .; CDR3 DNA: TGTGCCAGCAGCCTCGGCGGAGGGCAGGGCTCCTACGAGCAGTACTTC; CDR3 protein: CASSLGGGQGSYEQYF
clone size: .; CDR3 length: 16; J gene: TRBJ1-6; V gene: TRBV7-2; D gene: .; CDR3 DNA: TGTGCCAGCAGACCATCGGCACGGGAAGATAATTCACCCCTCCACTTT; CDR3 protein: CASRPSAREDNSPLHF
clone size: once; CDR3 length: 15; J gene: TRBJ1-5; V gene: TRBV5-8; D gene: .; CDR3 DNA: TGTGCCAGCAGCCGGGGGGACATTAGCAATCAGCCCCAGCATTTT; CDR3 protein: CASSRGDISNQPQHF
clone size: .; CDR3 length: 15; J gene: TRBJ2-7; V gene: TRBV4-1; D gene: TRBD1; CDR3 DNA: TGCGCCAGCAGCCAAGGCACAGGGGGCCTCTACGAGCAGTACTTC; CDR3 protein: CASSQGTGGLYEQYF
clone size: .; CDR3 length: 12; J gene: TRBJ1-3; V gene: TRBV5-4; D gene: .; CDR3 DNA: TGTGCCAGCAGCTTCCATCGGGACACCATATATTTT; CDR3 protein: CASSFHRDTIYF
clone size: .; CDR3 length: 13; J gene: TRBJ2-3; V gene: TRBV19; D gene: .; CDR3 DNA: TGTGCCAGTAGTAGCACAGGTACAGATACGCAGTATTTT; CDR3 protein: CASSSTGTDTQYF
clone size: .; CDR3 length: 15; J gene: TRBJ2-3; V gene: TRBV7-9; D gene: .; CDR3 DNA: TGTGCCAGCAGCTTCAGCAGGGGTAGGGTAGATACGCAGTATTTT; CDR3 protein: CASSFSRGRVDTQYF
clone size: .; CDR3 length: 15; J gene: TRBJ2-7; V gene: TRBV12-5; D gene: TRBD1; CDR3 DNA: TGTGCTAGTGGTCCGACAGGGAATAAAGACTACGAGCAGTACTTC; CDR3 protein: CASGPTGNKDYEQYF
clone size: .; CDR3 length: 12; J gene: TRBJ2-2; V gene: TRBV18; D gene: .; CDR3 DNA: TGTGCCAGCTCAGTAAACACCGGGGAGCTGTTTTTT; CDR3 protein: CASSVNTGELFF
clone size: few; CDR3 length: 11; J gene: TRBJ2-1; V gene: TRBV20-1; D gene: .; CDR3 DNA: TGCAGTGCCAGTGGGCCCAATGAGCAGTTCTTC; CDR3 protein: CSASGPNEQFF
clone size: .; CDR3 length: 19; J gene: TRBJ1-3; V gene: TRBV12-5; D gene: TRBD1; CDR3 DNA: TGTGCTAGTGGTTTGGTCCCTCCCCGGACAGGCTCCTCTGGAAACACCATATATTTT; CDR3 protein: CASGLVPPRTGSSGNTIYF
clone size: .; CDR3 length: 15; J gene: TRBJ2-5; V gene: TRBV5-1; D gene: .; CDR3 DNA: TGCGCCAGCAGCTGGAAGGGAGACTCCCAGGAGACCCAGTACTTC; CDR3 protein: CASSWKGDSQETQYF
clone size: .; CDR3 length: 15; J gene: TRBJ1-2; V gene: TRBV14; D gene: .; CDR3 DNA: TGTGCCAGCAGCCAAGATGGGCGACAGAGCGATGGCTACACCTTC; CDR3 protein: CASSQDGRQSDGYTF
clone size: once; CDR3 length: 16; J gene: TRBJ2-6; V gene: TRBV15; D gene: TRBD1; CDR3 DNA: TGTGCCACCAGCAGTGAGGGGGCGAGTGGGGCCAACGGCCTGACTTTC; CDR3 protein: CATSSEGASGANGLTF
clone size: once; CDR3 length: 14; J gene: TRBJ2-7; V gene: TRBV5-6; D gene: .; CDR3 DNA: TGTGCCAGCAGCCCTTTAGACGGGACCTACGAGCAGTACTTC; CDR3 protein: CASSPLDGTYEQYF
clone size: .; CDR3 length: 17; J gene: TRBJ2-7; V gene: TRBV25-1; D gene: TRBD1; CDR3 DNA: TGTGCCAGCAGTGAGACCGGACAGGAGAGGGGCTTCTACGAGCAGTACTTC; CDR3 protein: CASSETGQERGFYEQYF
clone size: .; CDR3 length: 15; J gene: TRBJ1-1; V gene: TRBV18; D gene: .; CDR3 DNA: TGTGCCAGCTCACCACCAGGGAGGACGAACACTGAAGCTTTCTTT; CDR3 protein: CASSPPGRTNTEAFF
clone size: once; CDR3 length: 15; J gene: TRBJ1-3; V gene: TRBV6-5; D gene: TRBD1; CDR3 DNA: TGTGCCAGCAGGTCACAGGGGGCAACTGGAAACACCATATATTTT; CDR3 protein: CASRSQGATGNTIYF